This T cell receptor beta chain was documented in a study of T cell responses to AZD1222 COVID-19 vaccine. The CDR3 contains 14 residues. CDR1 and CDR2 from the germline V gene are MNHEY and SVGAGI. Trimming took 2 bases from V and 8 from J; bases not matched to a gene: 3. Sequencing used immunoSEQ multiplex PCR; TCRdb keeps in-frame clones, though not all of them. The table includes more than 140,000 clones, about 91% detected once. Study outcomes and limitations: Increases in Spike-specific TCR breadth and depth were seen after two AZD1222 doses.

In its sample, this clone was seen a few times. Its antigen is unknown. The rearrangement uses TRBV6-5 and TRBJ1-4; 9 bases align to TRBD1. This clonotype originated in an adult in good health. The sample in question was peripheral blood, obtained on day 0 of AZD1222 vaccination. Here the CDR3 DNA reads TGTGCCAGCAGTTACGACAGGGGGGGGGAAAAACTGTTTTTT. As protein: CASSYDRGGEKLFF.